This T cell receptor (beta chain) was found in a study of response to subunit inactivated influenza vaccine. TCRdb recomputed calls from the RT-PCR reads with MiXCR, one row per CDR3 protein. The sample includes 150,000 to 200,000 distinct CDR3 sequences, over 9.5% of them seen just once. This clonotype was seen only a few times. With V trimmed by 3 bases and J by 5 bases, 3 bases remained unmatched. This CDR3 spans 13 amino acids. The same specimen was also included in a second study, on T cells expressing NK-cell markers. That investigation notes: Making the TCR beta cDNA relied on 5'RACE template switching with UMIs.

The chain joins TRBV12-3 or TRBV12-4 to TRBJ2-7; TRBD2 agrees at 8 bases. Sequencing used CD8+ T cells sorted from PBMCs, obtained approximately 13 days after vaccination. The origin of this receptor is a man between 45 and 60 years old who received an inactivated influenza vaccine. This CDR3 is CASSFGGRHEQYF. The DNA for the CDR3 is TGTGCCAGCAGTTTCGGCGGGAGGCACGAGCAGTACTTC.